Each of the 32 T cell receptor beta chains below was sequenced from the same sample in a study of T-cell reconstitution after alpha-beta-depleted transplantation in children. TCRbeta library construction was performed incorporating unique molecular identifiers. In TCRdb, the PCR reads were re-called with MiXCR into one record per CDR3 protein. Seen here are about 440,000 distinct CDR3 sequences, approximately 41% observed once, and the top ten hold under 35%. The sequencing used PBMCs, collected before TCRalphabeta/CD19-depleted stem cell transplant. All receptors derive from a girl aged 2-10 years with aplastic anemia, due to receive a stem cell transplant.

There are a few counts of this clonotype. The chain has TRBV28 and TRBJ2-3; perhaps D is TRBD1 or TRBD2 (5 bases each). CDR1 MDHEN and CDR2 SYDVKM come from the germline V gene. The CDR3 length is 17 residues. V was pared by 4 bases and J by 1 base, with 18 bases between. The CDR3, as DNA: TGTGCCAGCAGTTACGCTCGGGGCCTAGGCCGCACAGATACGCAGTATTTT. Amino acids: CASSYARGLGRTDTQYF.

The gene calls are TRBV5-5 and TRBJ2-1, with TRBD2 matching over 7 bases. This CDR3 region has 16 residues. Germline V gene lookup returns CDR1 SGHKS and CDR2 YYEKEE (reference sequence). V dropped 7 bases and J dropped 0; count of bases not matched to a gene: 10. In nucleotides, the CDR3 is TGTGCCAGCGGGACTATTCCTTTTTTCTCCTACAATGAGCAGTTCTTC. This encodes CASGTIPFFSYNEQFF. The entire variable domain, with the rest obtained from reference TRBV5-5 and TRBJ2-1, is as follows: DAGVTQSPTHLIKTRGQQVTLRCSPISGHKSVSWYQQVLGQGPQFIFQYYEKEERGRGNFPDRFSARQFPNYSSELNVNALLLGDSALYLCASGTIPFFSYNEQFFGPGTRLTVL.

The chain links TRBV5-1 to TRBJ2-7; D gene uncertain. The CDR3 is made up of 12 amino acids. Germline V gives CDR1 SGHRS, CDR2 YFSETQ. With 3 bases removed from V and 5 bases from J, the gap between germline ends came to 9 bases. This CDR3 reads CASSSSLDEQYF. In DNA, the CDR3 is TGCGCCAGCAGCTCCTCTTTGGACGAGCAGTACTTC. Complete variable domain (other parts from reference TRBV5-1 and TRBJ2-7): KAGVTQTPRYLIKTRGQQVTLSCSPISGHRSVSWYQQTPGQGLQFLFEYFSETQRNKGNFPGRFSGRQFSNSRSEMNVSTLELGDSALYLCASSSSLDEQYFGPGTRLTVT.

The chain links TRBV11-2 to TRBJ2-3, with 10 bases matching TRBD2. Looked up from germline, CDR1 is SGHAT and CDR2 is FQNNGV. Trimming cost V 5 bases and J 3 bases; bases outside gene matches: 5. The CDR3 length is 15 residues. DNA of the CDR3: TGTGCCAGCAGCCCTAGCGGGGGTCGGACAGATACGCAGTATTTT. Its translation is CASSPSGGRTDTQYF.

This chain joins TRBV10-3 and TRBJ2-1, with 9 bases aligning to TRBD1. The CDR3 has 14 amino acids. Germline V CDR1 and CDR2: ENHRY, SYGVKD. V was pared by 8 bases and J by 6 bases, with 8 bases of the junction left unmatched. CDR3: CAIGGTGPVNEQFF. The CDR3 DNA is TGTGCCATCGGGGGGACAGGGCCCGTCAATGAGCAGTTCTTC.

The chain uses TRBV30 and TRBJ1-5, with D possibly being TRBD1 (5 bases). The V and J ends lost 0 bases and 8 bases respectively, with 14 bases between them. Germline loops: CDR1 GTSNPN, CDR2 SVGIG (reference sequence). This CDR3 contains 14 residues. The CDR3: CAWSVGGTLKPQHF. CDR3 coding DNA: TGTGCCTGGAGTGTGGGGGGAACTCTAAAGCCCCAGCATTTT.

V and J are TRBV5-6 and TRBJ2-7; D perhaps matches TRBD2 (5 bases). Per the germline V gene, CDR1 is SGHDT and CDR2 is YYEEEE. This CDR3 is 13 amino acids long. The V and J ends lost 4 bases and 6 bases respectively, with 14 bases between them. CDR3 in DNA: TGTGCCAGCAGCCGGGAAGCACGAATCGAGCAGTACTTC. It specifies CASSREARIEQYF.

Ten or more counts support this clonotype. This chain joins TRBV7-9 and TRBJ2-6, with 7 positions matching TRBD1. The CDR3 has 17 residues. Unmatched junction bases numbered 9, after V lost 5 bases and J lost 2 bases. CDR1 is SEHNR and CDR2 is FQNEAQ in the germline V gene (reference sequence). In nucleotides, the CDR3 is TGTGCCAGCAGCGCTACAACAGGGGTAGCTGGGGCCAACGTCCTGACTTTC. Protein product: CASSATTGVAGANVLTF.

This clonotype was seen only a few times. The chain has TRBV7-9 and TRBJ1-1, with 11 bases identical to TRBD1. Germline-derived CDR1 and CDR2 are SEHNR and FQNEAQ (reference sequence). V trimming: 4 bases; J trimming: 7 bases; junction bases outside the gene matches: 8. CDR3 length: 15 residues. This chain's CDR3 is CASSSMDRGRDEAFF. The CDR3 DNA follows: TGTGCCAGCAGCTCCATGGACAGGGGGCGTGATGAAGCTTTCTTT. Full variable domain (outside the CDR3, taken from reference TRBV7-9 and TRBJ1-1): DTGVSQNPRHKITKRGQNVTFRCDPISEHNRLYWYRQTLGQGPEFLTYFQNEAQLEKSRLLSDRFSAERPKGSFSTLEIQRTEQGDSAMYLCASSSMDRGRDEAFFGQGTRLTVV.

CDR3: CASSQRRAGTEAFF. CDR3 in DNA: TGTGCCAGCAGCCAGAGGAGGGCGGGCACTGAAGCTTTCTTT. The chain recombines TRBV28 with TRBJ1-1; D ambiguous. Trimming took 6 bases from V and 4 from J, leaving 15 bases between them. This CDR3 region has 14 residues. Germline V lookup: CDR1 MDHEN, CDR2 SYDVKM.

There are a few counts of this clonotype. Written as DNA, the CDR3 is TGTGCCAGCAGAGACAGGGTTTACGAGCAGTACTTC. Its protein is CASRDRVYEQYF. This chain joins TRBV6-5 and TRBJ2-7, with TRBD1 matching over 7 bases. Germline assignment: CDR1 MNHEY and CDR2 SVGAGI. The CDR3 covers 12 residues. Losses at the gene ends were 6 bases for V and 4 bases for J; bases not matched to a gene: 3.

The chain has TRBV20-1 and TRBJ1-1; D is perhaps TRBD1 (5 bases). Per the germline V gene, CDR1 is DFQATT and CDR2 is SNEGSKA (reference sequence). This CDR3 comprises 15 residues. The CDR3 reads CSKPPVGRMNTEAFF. Here the CDR3 DNA reads TGCAGCAAACCTCCGGTGGGACGGATGAACACTGAAGCTTTCTTT.

In this sample, this clonotype turned up a few times. The chain recombines TRBV3-1 with TRBJ2-2, with D possibly matching TRBD2 (5 bases). Germline-derived CDR1 and CDR2 are LGHDT and YNNKEL (reference sequence). This CDR3 has 13 residues. Trimming cost V 5 bases and J 7 bases, with 11 bases left between them. The CDR3 region is CASSRTEVGELFF. The DNA of the CDR3 is TGTGCCAGCAGCAGGACTGAGGTCGGGGAGCTGTTTTTT.

This chain links TRBV28 with TRBJ2-3, with D hard to call. Germline V gene sequence: CDR1 MDHEN, CDR2 SYDVKM. With 4 bases removed from V and 0 bases from J, the gap between germline ends came to 8 bases. CDR3 length equals 14 residues. CDR3 DNA: TGTGCCAGCAGTTCCCCTATAAGCACAGATACGCAGTATTTT. Translation: CASSSPISTDTQYF.

A single count supports this clonotype. The chain employs TRBV20-1 and TRBJ2-7; TRBD1 matches 8 bases. The ends lost 6 bases at V and 6 bases at J; junction bases unmatched: 10. Germline CDR1 and CDR2: DFQATT and SNEGSKA (reference sequence). The CDR3 is made up of 13 amino acids. DNA of the CDR3: TGCAGTGCCGCGGCCAGGGGGCAAGGCGAGCAGTACTTC. The encoded protein is CSAAARGQGEQYF.

The chain employs TRBV3-1 and TRBJ2-5; possible D gene TRBD2, 6 bases. V was shortened by 0 bases and J by 5 bases, with 13 bases between the two germline ends. This CDR3 is built from 15 residues. Germline V gene data show CDR1 as LGHDT and CDR2 as YNNKEL (reference sequence). CDR3 DNA sequence: TGTGCCAGCAGCCAAGAGTACGGGAGATTGGAGACCCAGTACTTC. Translated, it gives CASSQEYGRLETQYF.

This clonotype was recorded a few times. The CDR3 region has the DNA TGTGCCAGCAGCTTCGCGGGATCAGGGTACCAAGAGACCCAGTACTTC. Translating gives CASSFAGSGYQETQYF. The chain employs TRBV5-6 and TRBJ2-5, with D perhaps TRBD2 (6 bases). The CDR3 runs 16 residues. V was cut by 2 bases and J by 0 bases, with 14 bases left in between. Germline V gene lookup returns CDR1 SGHDT and CDR2 YYEEEE. The full variable domain, with the rest looked up from reference TRBV5-6 and TRBJ2-5, is DAGVTQSPTHLIKTRGQQVTLRCSPKSGHDTVSWYQQALGQGPQFIFQYYEEEERQRGNFPDRFSGHQFPNYSSELNVNALLLGDSALYLCASSFAGSGYQETQYFGPGTRLLVL.

J is TRBJ2-3 and V is TRBV20-1, with D perhaps assigned TRBD1 or TRBD2 (5 bases each). V lost 5 bases to trimming and J lost 2 bases, with 17 bases between them. The CDR3 consists of 15 residues. CDR1 and CDR2 (germline): DFQATT, SNEGSKA (reference sequence). The CDR3 region has the DNA TGCAGTGCTGCGTCCTTACCGGGACCCACAGATACGCAGTATTTT. Protein sequence: CSAASLPGPTDTQYF.

In regard to this clonotype: Being one base from a much bigger clone, this may be a read error. V gene TRBV6-6 combines with J gene TRBJ2-7; D unclear. This CDR3 region has 13 residues. Trimming left V 5 bases short and J 6 bases short, with 14 bases between. The germline V gene has CDR1 MNHNY and CDR2 SVGAGI (reference sequence). The CDR3 sequence: CASSTRQPCEQYF. The CDR3 DNA reads as TGTGCCAGCAGTACCCGGCAGCCCTGCGAGCAGTACTTC.

CDR3 amino acids: CAWSPAAHEQFF. In DNA, the CDR3 is TGTGCCTGGAGCCCCGCTGCCCATGAGCAGTTCTTC. V and J are TRBV30 and TRBJ2-1; the D is unclear. Trimming removed 3 bases at V and 8 bases at J, with 11 bases between. Per the germline V gene, CDR1 is GTSNPN and CDR2 is SVGIG (reference sequence). The CDR3 is 12 residues long.

The chain carries TRBV11-2 and TRBJ2-1, with 12 bases lining up with TRBD2. Per germline, CDR1 SGHAT and CDR2 FQNNGV. With 3 bases clipped from V and 10 bases from J, the junction kept 7 bases outside the gene matches. The CDR3 extends over 15 amino acids. CDR3 in DNA: TGTGCCAGCAGCTTGGTGACTAGCGGGAGAGGGGAGCAGTTCTTC. Translated, it gives CASSLVTSGRGEQFF.

This chain links TRBV7-9 with TRBJ2-1; D tentatively fits TRBD1 or TRBD2 (5 bases each). The CDR3 spans 13 residues. The germline CDR1 and CDR2 sequences are SEHNR and FQNEAQ (reference sequence). The ends were cut back, 6 bases at V and 7 bases at J, with 13 bases in the middle. The CDR3 sequence is CASSPRGSNEQFF. In nucleotides, the CDR3 is TGTGCCAGCAGTCCGAGGGGCAGTAATGAGCAGTTCTTC.

In this sample, this clonotype turned up a few times. J is TRBJ1-6 and V is TRBV3-1; maybe TRBD1 (5 bases). With 0 bases removed from V and 7 bases from J, the gap between germline ends came to 13 bases. The CDR3 is made up of 16 amino acids. Germline CDR1 reads LGHDT; CDR2 reads YNNKEL (reference sequence). CDR3 amino acids: CASSQDPGGSNSPLHF. The CDR3 coding sequence is TGTGCCAGCAGCCAAGATCCGGGGGGATCGAATTCACCCCTCCACTTT.

This clonotype occurred many times. The chain carries TRBV29-1 and TRBJ2-1; D is perhaps TRBD1 or TRBD2 (5 bases each). Trimming shortened V by 6 bases and J by 8 bases, and 17 bases separated the two germline ends. This CDR3 contains 13 residues. Germline values: CDR1 SQVTM, CDR2 ANQGSEA. The CDR3 DNA follows: TGCAGCGTCTCGGGACCCCCCACCGATGAGCAGTTCTTC. Translated, it gives CSVSGPPTDEQFF.

This chain uses TRBV5-4 with TRBJ2-2; 7 bases are shared with TRBD1. V lost 1 base to trimming and J lost 4 bases; unmatched junction nucleotides: 10. This CDR3 comprises 17 residues. CDR1 SGHNT and CDR2 YYREEE come from the germline V gene (reference sequence). CDR3 nucleotides: TGTGCCAGCAGCTTGTTTCGGGGACAGCTACGCACCGGGGAGCTGTTTTTT. It is translated as CASSLFRGQLRTGELFF. Using reference TRBV5-4 and TRBJ2-2 for the parts outside the CDR3, the full variable domain is ETGVTQSPTHLIKTRGQQVTLRCSSQSGHNTVSWYQQALGQGPQFIFQYYREEENGRGNFPPRFSGLQFPNYSSELNVNALELDDSALYLCASSLFRGQLRTGELFFGEGSRLTVL.

This sequence joins TRBV2 and TRBJ2-7; weak D call: TRBD2 (5 bases). The V end was cut by 7 bases, the J end by 4 bases, with 17 bases between. Germline CDR1 SNHLY, CDR2 FYNNEI. CDR3 length: 14 amino acids. The CDR3: CASKLAGKTYEQYF. The CDR3 nucleotides are TGTGCCAGCAAATTGGCGGGTAAAACTTACGAGCAGTACTTC.

This chain connects TRBV7-9 to TRBJ2-3; D might be TRBD1 (5 bases). Germline-derived CDR1 and CDR2 are SEHNR and FQNEAQ (reference sequence). This CDR3 is built from 15 residues. Trimming cost V 3 bases and J 3 bases, with 13 bases left between them. The CDR3 protein is CASSFGRDGTDTQYF. In nucleotides, the CDR3 is TGTGCCAGCAGCTTCGGCAGGGATGGTACAGATACGCAGTATTTT.

This chain joins TRBV25-1 and TRBJ1-2; D is perhaps TRBD1 (6 bases). With 2 bases removed from V and 4 bases from J, the gap between germline ends came to 8 bases. This CDR3 is built from 13 residues. Per the germline V gene, CDR1 is MGHDK and CDR2 is SYGVNS. DNA for the CDR3: TGTGCCAGCAGTGAAGGGGGCCCCTATGGCTACACCTTC. Residues: CASSEGGPYGYTF.

This clonotype was detected many times. The genes are TRBV7-2 and TRBJ2-3, with TRBD2 matching 8 bases. Per the germline V gene, CDR1 is SGHTA and CDR2 is FQGNSA. CDR3 length equals 14 residues. Unmatched junction bases numbered 3, after V lost 3 bases and J lost 4 bases. The CDR3 region is CASSLGTSSDTQYF. For the CDR3, the DNA is TGTGCCAGCAGCTTGGGGACTAGTTCAGATACGCAGTATTTT.

In its sample, this clonotype was seen once. The V call is TRBV7-9, the J call TRBJ1-4, with unresolved D. Germline CDR1 is SEHNR and CDR2 is FQNEAQ (reference sequence). The ends were cut back, 4 bases at V and 8 bases at J, with 17 bases in the middle. The CDR3 sequence is 15 residues long. CDR3 bases: TGTGCCAGCAGCTCGCCGAGAGGCGCTATCGAAAAACTGTTTTTT. Amino acid sequence: CASSSPRGAIEKLFF. Full variable domain (missing parts from reference TRBV7-9 and TRBJ1-4): DTGVSQNPRHKITKRGQNVTFRCDPISEHNRLYWYRQTLGQGPEFLTYFQNEAQLEKSRLLSDRFSAERPKGSFSTLEIQRTEQGDSAMYLCASSSPRGAIEKLFFGSGTQLSVL.

This clonotype appeared many times. The chain couples TRBV5-1 to TRBJ2-1; possible D gene TRBD1, 6 bases. The CDR3 sequence is 16 residues long. In germline, CDR1 is SGHRS, CDR2 YFSETQ. V was trimmed by 0 bases and J by 0 bases, leaving 10 bases between them. CDR3 in DNA: TGCGCCAGCAGCTTGGCGGCCAGGGGCTCCTACAATGAGCAGTTCTTC. Translated, it gives CASSLAARGSYNEQFF.

This chain connects TRBV20-1 to TRBJ2-7; D is possibly TRBD1 or TRBD2 (6 bases each). The ends were cut back, 0 bases at V and 6 bases at J, with 21 bases in the middle. Germline V gene data show CDR1 as DFQATT and CDR2 as SNEGSKA (reference sequence). CDR3 size: 16 residues. Written as DNA, the CDR3 is TGCAGTGCTAGAGATGAGGGGGAATTACGGGGACTCGAGCAGTACTTC. Amino acid sequence: CSARDEGELRGLEQYF.